This T cell receptor beta chain was identified in a study of response to subunit inactivated influenza vaccine. Study-level results: The authors suggested that few new T cells are recruited per seasonal influenza vaccination.

The CDR3 consists of 17 residues. V lost 1 base, J lost 5 bases, and 8 bases stayed unmatched. Germline-derived CDR1 and CDR2 are LGHNA and YNFKEQ. In TCRdb, the RT-PCR reads were re-called with MiXCR into one record per CDR3 protein. The sample records 500,000 to 600,000 distinct CDR3 sequences, approximately 15% being singletons. This clonotype occurred a few times. Its matching antigen is unknown. The receptor was isolated from a man between 45 and 75 years old who received an inactivated influenza vaccine. The material sequenced was CD4+ T cells sorted from PBMCs, taken around 2 years after vaccination. This chain joins TRBV4-2 and TRBJ2-1, with TRBD1 identical over 10 bases. CDR3 nucleotide sequence: TGTGCCAGCAGCCAAGGACGGGACAGGGGTAGGGACAATGAGCAGTTCTTC. It encodes CASSQGRDRGRDNEQFF.